These 5 T cell receptor gamma chains originate from one sample sequenced in a study of Vδ1+ human thymocytes. Extracted RNA was reverse transcribed into cDNA. CDR3 amplicons came from multiplex PCR with pooled V-gene forward and constant-region reverse primers. TCRdb re-processed the multiplex PCR reads via CATT. The sample includes about 6,500 gamma-chain clones, about 40% seen only once; the top ten take 1.5% to 2%. These receptors have no known antigen. Study-wide results and limits: Highly polyclonal TRG and TRD repertoires with Gaussian CDR3 length distributions appeared in thymus.

Sequenced input: Vdelta1+ gamma-delta thymocytes from the thymus. Subset described: FACS-sorted CD3+ TCRalphabeta- TCRVdelta1+ TCRVdelta2- thymocytes. These receptors were taken from a boy under three years old who had congenital heart surgery.

In its sample, this clone was seen a few times. This chain joins TRGV5 and TRGJ1 or TRGJ2. The J gene, absent from TCRdb, was called here by matching the DNA to germline. The V and J ends lost 0 bases and 11 bases, in that order; junction bases with no gene match: 7. The CDR3 runs 12 residues. The germline V gene has CDR1 VINAFY and CDR2 YDVSNSKD. CDR3 nucleotides: TGTGCCACCTGGGACAGGCCCCTGGAGAAACTCTTT. Encoded protein: CATWDRPLEKLF.

The chain couples TRGV3 to TRGJP2. The CDR3 has 12 residues. Germline CDR1 and CDR2: VTNTFY and YDVSTARD (reference sequence). Trimming cost V 3 bases and J 10 bases; bases outside gene matches: 5. CDR3 sequence (DNA): TGTGCCACCTGGGACGTTGGTTGGATCAAGACGTTT. This encodes CATWDVGWIKTF.

A remark on this clone: Since a much larger clone is just one base distant, this may be a read error. Other DNA sequences in the sample encode the same CDR3. This sequence joins TRGV5 and TRGJ1 or TRGJ2. TCRdb supplies no J gene; here it was assigned by aligning the nucleotide sequence to germline. Trimming took 0 bases from V and 6 from J; bases not matched to a gene: 5. From germline, CDR1 is VINAFY and CDR2 YDVSNSKD. The CDR3 has 13 residues. The CDR3 bases are TGTGCCACCTGGGACAGGCGGCGTTATAAGAAACTCTTT. It codes for CATWDRRRYKKLF.

This clone was recorded only once. The chain couples TRGV3 to TRGJ1 or TRGJ2. TCRdb carries no J gene annotation; the J gene was assigned here by matching the DNA with germline. The germline V gene encodes CDR1 VTNTFY and CDR2 YDVSTARD (reference sequence). The length of the CDR3 is 15 residues. With 0 bases clipped from V and 6 bases from J, the junction kept 11 bases outside the gene matches. CDR3 DNA sequence: TGTGCCACCTGGGACAGGCACCGGTTCCGTTATAAGAAACTCTTT. The encoded protein is CATWDRHRFRYKKLF.

The genes are TRGV3 and TRGJ1 or TRGJ2. The J gene was missing in TCRdb and was found by matching the end of the DNA to germline. CDR3 length: 14 residues. Per the germline V gene, CDR1 is VTNTFY and CDR2 is YDVSTARD (reference sequence). V shed 0 bases, J shed 3 bases, and the junction held 5 bases outside the gene matches. CDR3 nucleotide sequence: TGTGCCACCTGGGACAGGCCGGCTTATTATAAGAAACTCTTT. Translation gives CATWDRPAYYKKLF.